A selection of T cell receptor beta chains follows, all from one sample in a study of identifying expanded T cells in peripheral blood. Assay: immunoSEQ multiplex PCR; the TCRdb copy retains only in-frame clones and omits some. The top ten hold about 6% of the sample, which has tens of thousands of clones, roughly 87% seen once. Sequenced: blood. These receptors were collected from a person between 18 and 75 years old in good health. The CDR3 runs from the conserved cysteine through the conserved F or W.

TRBJ2-7,TRBV5-4,CASSLDSSSSYEQYF
TRBJ2-5,TRBV5-5,CASSHNMEETQYF
TRBJ2-1,TRBV29-1,CSVNPRSEQFF
TRBJ2-7,TRBV7-2,CASSTSSVVSSYEQYF
TRBJ1-3,TRBV19,CASTVGSGRSGNTIYF
TRBJ1-4,TRBV5-4,CASSLDSGKNEKLFF
TRBJ1-4,TRBV27,CASSRRQGTTNEKLFF
TRBJ1-5,TRBV6-6,CASSLGRGGGNQPQHF
TRBJ1-5,TRBV23-1,CASSQLGQGLDQPQHF
TRBJ2-7,TRBV5-6,CASSLWGQGPNYEQYF
TRBJ2-1,TRBV6-1,CASSPDWNLYNEQFF
TRBJ1-1,TRBV5-1,CASSLGGVRNTEAFF
TRBJ1-2,TRBV6-5,CASSYRTGERGYTF
TRBJ1-3,TRBV9,CASSARRDRAYSGNTIYF
TRBJ2-2,TRBV4-2,CASSQPRRVGPGELFF
TRBJ2-5,TRBV30,CAWSKRGARETQYF
TRBJ2-1,TRBV19,CASSNRDSEPYNEQFF
TRBJ2-3,TRBV29-1,CSVDIASTDTQYF
TRBJ2-5,TRBV7-7,CASSLAAPAGGQETQYF
TRBJ1-2,TRBV7-2,CASSRSTINYGYTF
TRBJ2-7,TRBV5-6,CASSLRKLYTYEQYF
TRBJ2-1,TRBV7-2,CASSPLASGRYVEQFF
TRBJ2-6,TRBV11-2,CASGPLGRAGANVLTF
TRBJ1-2,TRBV2,CASSEAGQGNSGYTF
TRBJ2-6,TRBV5-1,CASSSRTSGFSGANVLTF
TRBJ2-5,TRBV4-3,CASSQGASGGPYQETQYF
TRBJ1-2,TRBV5-6,CASSLRSTSQIFYGYTF
TRBJ2-1,TRBV7-3,CASSPSGTSGHSNEQFF
TRBJ1-1,TRBV6-9,CTSSSTGNTEAFF
TRBJ1-3,TRBV7-6,CASSSQGRSDTIYF
TRBJ1-1,TRBV18,CASSPSSTKQAFF
TRBJ2-1,TRBV5-1,CASSLSGVSSYNEQFF
TRBJ2-3,TRBV11-3,CASSLRPVRSGASTDTQYF
TRBJ2-6,TRBV9,CASSVEGRSSGANVLTF
TRBJ2-5,TRBV5-1,CASSTGGMEETQYF